This T cell receptor (beta chain) was sequenced in a study of tumor and adjacent non-tumor tissue in lung cancer. A modified ARM-PCR protocol with three rounds of nested PCR amplified TCRbeta. TCRdb reanalysed the multiplex PCR reads using MiXCR and keeps one entry per CDR3 protein. The sample has roughly 69,000 distinct CDR3 sequences, around three quarters seen once. A word on this clonotype: Antigen unknown. Its ends do not fully match the called genes, so a read error is possible.

This sample's RNA came from whole unsorted tissue. The normal lung tissue was taken more than 3 cm from the tumor edge. Germline CDR1 is MNHEY and CDR2 is SVGAGI. CDR3 length: 16 amino acids. Findings and limits, study-wide: Top 100 clones took a larger repertoire share in normal lung. Shorter survival was associated with higher TCR diversity in tumors.

The chain has TRBV6-5 and TRBJ1-5, with a tentative D call TRBD1 (5 bases). The sequencing input was distant non-tumor lung tissue. This clonotype was obtained from a man aged 55-75 years with non-small cell lung cancer. The CDR3 bases are TGTGCCAGCAGTTCCGAGGTATCAGGGAAAGTTCAGCCACAGCATTTT. Translating gives CASSSEVSGKVQPQHF.